Presented here are 23 T cell receptor beta chains from one specimen sequenced in a study of T cells in Graves' hyperthyroidism and ophthalmopathy. RNA transcripts were the template for amplifying TCR beta CDR3 regions. Using the HTBI primer set, a first-round RT-PCR was run on the TCR CDR3. TCRdb recomputed calls from the multiplex PCR reads with MiXCR, one row per CDR3 protein. The sample has approximately 640,000 distinct CDR3 sequences; 17% are singletons. What was sequenced was blood. The receptors were gathered from a man aged 45-65 years with Graves' hyperthyroidism.

At least ten counts were recorded for this clonotype. The V call is TRBV6-1, the J call TRBJ1-5; 7 bases agree with TRBD1. CDR3 size: 15 residues. After removal of 6 bases from V and 5 bases from J, the junction contained 10 bases not matched to a gene. Germline CDR1 is MNHNS and CDR2 is SASEGT. The CDR3 coding sequence is TGTGCCAGCAGATTGGACAGGAGGGGGGATCAGCCCCAGCATTTT. Translated: CASRLDRRGDQPQHF.

In its sample, this clonotype was seen a few times. V usage is TRBV4-1 and J usage is TRBJ2-5, with TRBD2 matching over 8 bases. This CDR3 is built from 16 residues. Germline CDR1 and CDR2: MGHRA and YSYEKL. The V gene end was trimmed by 2 bases and the J gene end by 2 bases; junction bases not matched to a gene: 7. The CDR3 spells CASSQPGAGAQETQYF. The CDR3, as DNA: TGCGCCAGCAGCCAACCCGGAGCGGGAGCACAAGAGACCCAGTACTTC.

This clonotype was counted ten times or more. J is TRBJ1-2 and V is TRBV5-1, with TRBD1 as a possible D gene (5 bases). Trimming removed 4 bases from V and 6 bases from J, with 16 bases in between. The CDR3 sequence is 14 residues long. CDR1 and CDR2 (germline): SGHRS, YFSETQ. The CDR3 DNA is TGCGCCAGCAGCGCGGACATTTTCAGCCATGGCTACACCTTC. It encodes CASSADIFSHGYTF.

Comment on this clonotype: This may arise from a read error, as a much more abundant clone is one base away. This rearrangement joins TRBV2 to TRBJ2-7, with D possibly TRBD2 on 5 matching bases. The V and J ends lost 3 bases and 2 bases respectively, with 23 bases between them. The CDR3 has 18 residues. Germline lookup yields CDR1 SNHLY and CDR2 FYNNEI. The CDR3 DNA sequence: TGTGCCAGCAGTGACTTTCGGGCAGGAGGTTTCGGCCCCTACGAGCAGTACTTC. It codes for CASSDFRAGGFGPYEQYF.

The chain couples TRBV6-2 or TRBV6-3 to TRBJ2-1; TRBD1 agrees at 7 bases. The J segment lost 7 bases and the V segment lost 6 bases, leaving 6 bases of the junction unmatched. The CDR3 length is 13 residues. The germline gives CDR1 MNHEY, CDR2 SVGEGT. In DNA form, the CDR3 reads TGTGCCAGCAGGTTTAACAGGGGAAATGAGCAGTTCTTC. Protein sequence: CASRFNRGNEQFF.

The sample holds a few counts of this clonotype. The chain carries TRBV6-1 and TRBJ2-2; 7 nucleotides line up with TRBD2. V lost 7 bases, J lost 8 bases, and 13 bases stayed unmatched. Germline V CDR1 and CDR2: MNHNS, SASEGT. This CDR3 region has 15 residues. The DNA for the CDR3 is TGTGCCAGCAAATCAGAGCGGGAAGTATGGGGGGAGCTGTTTTTT. It yields the protein CASKSEREVWGELFF.

This clonotype turned up a few times. This chain links TRBV3-1 with TRBJ1-4, with D possibly matching TRBD1 (5 bases). The CDR3 is 15 amino acids. The V end was cut by 0 bases, the J end by 5 bases, with 10 bases between. Per the germline V gene, CDR1 is LGHDT and CDR2 is YNNKEL (reference sequence). The CDR3 DNA sequence: TGTGCCAGCAGCCAAGATAGGGCAGGGAATGAAAAACTGTTTTTT. It specifies CASSQDRAGNEKLFF.

This clonotype came up many times. The chain uses TRBV24-1 and TRBJ1-2, with 7 bases matching TRBD1. V shed 2 bases and J 4 bases; nucleotides not matched to a gene: 12. Germline V CDR1 and CDR2: KGHDR, SFDVKD. The CDR3 is made up of 17 amino acids. The CDR3 here is CATSDSLTDRPRYGYTF. For the CDR3, the DNA is TGTGCCACCAGTGATTCGTTAACGGACAGGCCCCGCTATGGCTACACCTTC.

Many counts were recorded for this clonotype. The chain is built from TRBV11-2 and TRBJ2-3, with TRBD2 matching 11 bases. The CDR3 loop spans 15 amino acids. Germline CDR1 is SGHAT and CDR2 is FQNNGV. The trim removed 7 bases at V and 2 bases at J, leaving 5 bases unmatched. The chain's CDR3 is CASNRLAGLTDTQYF. CDR3 sequence (DNA): TGTGCCAGCAACCGACTAGCGGGACTCACAGATACGCAGTATTTT.

The chain carries TRBV5-1 and TRBJ1-3, with D perhaps matching TRBD1 (5 bases). V lost 3 bases and J lost 1, with 14 bases in between. The CDR3 runs to 16 residues. Germline CDR1 SGHRS, CDR2 YFSETQ. CDR3 residues: CASSSSGRSSGNTIYF. DNA for the CDR3: TGCGCCAGCAGCTCCTCGGGGCGGAGTTCTGGAAACACCATATATTTT.

This chain uses TRBV29-1 with TRBJ1-1, with D perhaps matching TRBD1 (6 bases). The germline V gene has CDR1 SQVTM and CDR2 ANQGSEA. The CDR3 sequence is 12 residues long. Trimming took 1 base from V and 9 from J, leaving 12 bases between them. The CDR3 DNA follows: TGCAGCGTTGAAGGACAAACAGGGAAAGCTTTCTTT. It specifies CSVEGQTGKAFF.

In the case of this clonotype: This could be a read error, since a much larger clone is one nucleotide away. The V call is TRBV10-3, the J call TRBJ1-1; 9 bases fit TRBD1. The CDR3 sequence is 15 residues long. Germline V gene lookup returns CDR1 ENHRY and CDR2 SYGVKD. This chain's CDR3 is CAISDRDRGTTEAIF. The CDR3 DNA reads TGTGCCATCAGTGATCGTGACAGGGGGACCACTGAAGCTATCTTT.

This chain uses TRBV30 with TRBJ2-7; D tentatively reads TRBD1 or TRBD2 (5 bases each). V was trimmed by 8 bases and J by 0 bases, leaving 17 bases between them. CDR3 length equals 14 residues. Germline CDR1 and CDR2: GTSNPN and SVGIG (reference sequence). The CDR3 protein is CARGPGATSYEQYF. The CDR3 DNA follows: TGTGCCAGGGGACCCGGGGCCACCTCCTACGAGCAGTACTTC.

The chain is built from TRBV7-8 and TRBJ1-1, with no clear D. The CDR3 loop spans 12 amino acids. CDR1 and CDR2 from the germline V gene are SGHVS and FQNEAQ. V lost 3 bases to trimming and J lost 4 bases, with 6 bases between them. CDR3 bases: TGTGCCAGCAGCTTCGTCGGCACTGAAGCTTTCTTT. Encoded protein: CASSFVGTEAFF.

This clonotype was counted ten times or more. The chain has TRBV12-3 or TRBV12-4 and TRBJ2-2, with 9 nucleotides matching TRBD2. CDR3 length: 15 residues. Trimming cost V 4 bases and J 4 bases; bases outside gene matches: 4. DNA of the CDR3: TGTGCCAGCAGTTCTCTAGCGGGGTTCACCGGGGAGCTGTTTTTT. This encodes CASSSLAGFTGELFF.

The chain uses TRBV20-1 and TRBJ1-6; weak D call: TRBD1 (5 bases). CDR3 size: 12 residues. Germline V gene sequence: CDR1 DFQATT, CDR2 SNEGSKA (reference sequence). This CDR3 is CSREAYNSPLHF. The CDR3 DNA reads TGCAGCAGGGAGGCCTATAATTCACCCCTCCACTTT.

The J gene is TRBJ2-4, the V gene TRBV19; TRBD1 might be the D (7 bases). This CDR3 has 14 residues. Germline loops: CDR1 LNHDA, CDR2 SQIVND (reference sequence). V was cut by 1 base and J by 6 bases, with 10 bases left in between. This CDR3 reads CASSIGGTANIQYF. The CDR3 DNA reads TGTGCCAGTAGTATAGGCGGGACAGCAAACATTCAGTACTTC.

The sample holds a few counts of this clonotype. The chain is built from TRBV5-6 and TRBJ2-1; 11 bases line up with TRBD2. The ends lost 4 bases at V and 10 bases at J; junction bases unmatched: 10. Germline V CDR1 and CDR2: SGHDT, YYEEEE. There are 15 residues in the CDR3. CDR3 in DNA: TGTGCCAGCAGCAGCTTTAGACTAGCGGGAAAAGAGCAGTTCTTC. Its protein is CASSSFRLAGKEQFF.

This clonotype turned up a few times. The J gene is TRBJ1-1, the V gene TRBV9, with unresolved D. The V end lost 4 bases, the J end lost 7 bases, and 11 bases lay between the germline ends. Germline V gene lookup returns CDR1 SGDLS and CDR2 YYNGEE. The CDR3 totals 12 residues. The CDR3 sequence: CASSPTGNEAFF. The DNA for the CDR3 is TGTGCCAGCAGCCCGACGGGGAATGAAGCTTTCTTT.

This clonotype was counted between two and nine times. The rearrangement joins TRBV19 to TRBJ1-5; D may be TRBD1 (6 bases). Germline lookup yields CDR1 LNHDA and CDR2 SQIVND (reference sequence). The CDR3 consists of 14 residues. V shed 6 bases and J shed 10 bases, with 19 bases lying between them. CDR3 DNA sequence: TGTGCCAGTAGGACGAGAAGACCAGGGGCTCCCCAGCATTTT. It translates to CASRTRRPGAPQHF. Full variable domain (rest looked up from reference TRBV19 and TRBJ1-5): DGGITQSPKYLFRKEGQNVTLSCEQNLNHDAMYWYRQDPGQGLRLIYYSQIVNDFQKGDIAEGYSVSREKKESFPLTVTSAQKNPTAFYLCASRTRRPGAPQHFGDGTRLSIL.

Many counts were recorded for this clonotype. The chain has TRBV30 and TRBJ1-1; D not certain. Trimming shortened V by 0 bases and J by 1 base, and 12 bases separated the two germline ends. Germline loops: CDR1 GTSNPN, CDR2 SVGIG (reference sequence). CDR3 length equals 15 residues. CDR3 sequence reads: CAWSVEAGSNTEAFF. In nucleotides, the CDR3 is TGTGCCTGGAGTGTAGAGGCAGGTTCGAACACTGAAGCTTTCTTT.

This clonotype was observed a few times. V and J are TRBV7-2 and TRBJ2-7; 12 bases line up with TRBD2. CDR1 is SGHTA, CDR2 FQGNSA, per germline. CDR3 length equals 17 residues. The junction had 10 bases not matched to a gene; V was cut back by 1 base and J by 6 bases. CDR3 coding DNA: TGTGCCAGCAGCTTAGTAGGGTCTAGCGGGAGGGCATGCGAGCAGTACTTC. Protein sequence: CASSLVGSSGRACEQYF.

The table lists this clonotype with a few counts. The V call is TRBV15, the J call TRBJ2-7, with 7 bases lining up with TRBD1. Germline trimming cut 2 bases from V and 3 bases from J; bases unmatched to any gene: 1. CDR1 is LNHNV, CDR2 YYDKDF, per germline (reference sequence). This CDR3 has 13 residues. CDR3 region: CATSRQGDYEQYF. CDR3 nucleotides: TGTGCCACCAGCAGACAGGGGGACTACGAGCAGTACTTC.